This T cell receptor beta chain was captured in a study of TIL therapy for anti-PD-1-resistant metastatic lung cancer. Study information: Tumors had a median PD-L1 proportion score of about 6%. Tumors carried a median about 1.5 non-synonymous mutations per megabase. Findings and caveats of the study: The baseline peripheral repertoire was partially replaced by infused TIL clonotypes that later decayed.

Notes on this clone: Its antigen is undetermined.

Stated time point: pre-treatment sample, taken before nivolumab and TIL therapy. Adults with stage 4 NSCLC were enrolled in a phase I trial. The libraries were made with immunoSEQ v3. Produced via immunoSEQ multiplex PCR; TCRdb's table is partial and in-frame only. The data contain 40,000 to 55,000 clones, around three quarters of them seen just once; the ten biggest clones take up 4% to 5.5%. This specimen consisted of blood, obtained at baseline. This clonotype was sampled from a woman between 25 and 80 years old with non-small cell lung cancer.

The DNA for the CDR3 is TGTGCCAGTAGTTCCCGGGGGGACCCCCAAGAGACCCAGTACTTC. Amino acid sequence: CASSSRGDPQETQYF. The chain has TRBV19 and TRBJ2-5; TRBD2 matches 7 bases. CDR1 LNHDA and CDR2 SQIVND come from the germline V gene (reference sequence). CDR3 length: 15 amino acids. The V and J ends lost 5 bases and 1 base, in that order; junction bases with no gene match: 7. The whole variable domain, remainder taken from reference TRBV19 and TRBJ2-5, is DGGITQSPKYLFRKEGQNVTLSCEQNLNHDAMYWYRQDPGQGLRLIYYSQIVNDFQKGDIAEGYSVSREKKESFPLTVTSAQKNPTAFYLCASSSRGDPQETQYFGPGTRLLVL.